The source of this T cell receptor beta chain is a study of cytomegalovirus exposure and HLA in healthy donors. Study summary: Among about 179 million T cells, an earlier analysis found 90 million to 130 million unique TCR beta sequences.

Researchers ran the PCR with 60 Vbeta and 13 Jbeta primers. Sequencing used immunoSEQ multiplex PCR; TCRdb keeps in-frame clones, though not all of them. Found here are some 210,000 clones, about 87% of them singletons; the top ten hold 1.3%. CDR3 length: 14 amino acids. The ends lost 5 bases at V and 1 base at J; junction bases unmatched: 5. CDR1 and CDR2 from the germline V gene are MNHEY and SMNVEV (reference sequence). As regards this clone: Its target is not known.

Whole-study findings and limits: The authors enumerated over 150 TCR beta chains as linked to cytomegalovirus. Most of the CMV-associated TCR beta chains (in a later analysis) appeared to be HLA-restricted. A highly shared variant cluster was judged a likely technical artifact.

V gene TRBV27 combines with J gene TRBJ2-7; 7 nucleotides agree with TRBD1. Sequencing was performed on PBMCs. The sequence came from a man aged 25 to 45 in good health and CMV-seronegative. CDR3 sequence reads: CASSTRDSSYEQYF. In nucleotides, the CDR3 is TGTGCCAGCAGTACCCGGGACAGTTCCTACGAGCAGTACTTC.